This section outlines one T cell receptor (beta chain) sequence together with its context. Its antigen is unknown. The entry originates in a study of tumor-infiltrating lymphocytes in localized non-small cell lung cancer. Overall study context: Several tumor histologies, both smoking statuses, and some post-neoadjuvant chemotherapy samples were included. General study findings and limits: Only some patients had TCR sequencing, depending on available tissue. Tumors had more T cell infiltration than uninvolved lung, per TCRbeta sequencing and CD3 counts.

Sequencing was performed with immunoSEQ multiplex PCR; in TCRdb, only in-frame clones are kept and a portion is missing. Counted here are 6,500 to 7,500 clones, over 60% occurring once; the ten biggest clones make up roughly 5.2%. J was trimmed by 3 bases and V by 1 base; bases with no gene match: 5. There are 15 residues in the CDR3. Germline V lookup: CDR1 GTSNPN, CDR2 SVGIG (reference sequence). This chain connects TRBV30 to TRBJ1-5; 8 bases match TRBD1. Material: uninvolved lung tissue not adjacent to the tumor. This receptor was taken from a human donor with non-small cell lung cancer. The CDR3 reads CAWSALDRANQPQHF. Here the CDR3 DNA reads TGTGCCTGGAGTGCCCTGGACAGGGCCAATCAGCCCCAGCATTTT.